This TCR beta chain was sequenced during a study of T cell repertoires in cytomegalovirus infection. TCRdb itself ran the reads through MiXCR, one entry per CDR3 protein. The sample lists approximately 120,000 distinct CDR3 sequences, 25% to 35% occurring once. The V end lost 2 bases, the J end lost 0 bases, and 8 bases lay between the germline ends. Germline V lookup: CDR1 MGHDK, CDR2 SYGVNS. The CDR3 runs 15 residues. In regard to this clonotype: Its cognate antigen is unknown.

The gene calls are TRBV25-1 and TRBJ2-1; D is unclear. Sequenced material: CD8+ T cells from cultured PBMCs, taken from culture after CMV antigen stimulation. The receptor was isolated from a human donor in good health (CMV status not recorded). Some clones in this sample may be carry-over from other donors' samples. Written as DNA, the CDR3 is TGTGCCAGCAGTGAAGGGCCCCCCTCCTACAATGAGCAGTTCTTC. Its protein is CASSEGPPSYNEQFF.